This T cell receptor (beta chain) was captured in a study of blood T cells in healthy people across ages. Whole-study findings and limits: The unsorted PBMCs prevented any conclusive comparison of naive versus antigen-experienced cells. Unknown donor CMV status possibly confounded expanded clonotype changes.

Sample-barcoded 5' priming and a J-beta primer mix drove a second PCR of about 6 to 12 cycles. TCRdb re-derived calls from the 5' RACE reads in MiXCR, one entry per CDR3 protein. Of 790,000 or so distinct CDR3 sequences listed, about 47% are singletons. This clonotype has just one count. Its specificity is unknown. This may be a read error: a much more frequent sequence differs by one nucleotide. Sequencing input: blood. The clonotype originates from a man aged 80 or over in good health.

CDR3: CASNLTFYGTQYF. The CDR3, as DNA: TGTGCCAGCAACTTAACTTTTTACGGGACCCAGTACTTC. The chain recombines TRBV7-3 with TRBJ2-5; D uncertain. CDR1 and CDR2 from the germline V gene are SGHTA and FQGTGA. The length of the CDR3 is 13 residues. The full variable domain, rest sourced from reference TRBV7-3 and TRBJ2-5, is GAGVSQTPSNKVTEKGKYVELRCDPISGHTALYWYRQSLGQGPEFLIYFQGTGAADDSGLPNDRFFAVRPEGSVSTLKIQRTERGDSAVYLCASNLTFYGTQYFGPGTRLLVL.